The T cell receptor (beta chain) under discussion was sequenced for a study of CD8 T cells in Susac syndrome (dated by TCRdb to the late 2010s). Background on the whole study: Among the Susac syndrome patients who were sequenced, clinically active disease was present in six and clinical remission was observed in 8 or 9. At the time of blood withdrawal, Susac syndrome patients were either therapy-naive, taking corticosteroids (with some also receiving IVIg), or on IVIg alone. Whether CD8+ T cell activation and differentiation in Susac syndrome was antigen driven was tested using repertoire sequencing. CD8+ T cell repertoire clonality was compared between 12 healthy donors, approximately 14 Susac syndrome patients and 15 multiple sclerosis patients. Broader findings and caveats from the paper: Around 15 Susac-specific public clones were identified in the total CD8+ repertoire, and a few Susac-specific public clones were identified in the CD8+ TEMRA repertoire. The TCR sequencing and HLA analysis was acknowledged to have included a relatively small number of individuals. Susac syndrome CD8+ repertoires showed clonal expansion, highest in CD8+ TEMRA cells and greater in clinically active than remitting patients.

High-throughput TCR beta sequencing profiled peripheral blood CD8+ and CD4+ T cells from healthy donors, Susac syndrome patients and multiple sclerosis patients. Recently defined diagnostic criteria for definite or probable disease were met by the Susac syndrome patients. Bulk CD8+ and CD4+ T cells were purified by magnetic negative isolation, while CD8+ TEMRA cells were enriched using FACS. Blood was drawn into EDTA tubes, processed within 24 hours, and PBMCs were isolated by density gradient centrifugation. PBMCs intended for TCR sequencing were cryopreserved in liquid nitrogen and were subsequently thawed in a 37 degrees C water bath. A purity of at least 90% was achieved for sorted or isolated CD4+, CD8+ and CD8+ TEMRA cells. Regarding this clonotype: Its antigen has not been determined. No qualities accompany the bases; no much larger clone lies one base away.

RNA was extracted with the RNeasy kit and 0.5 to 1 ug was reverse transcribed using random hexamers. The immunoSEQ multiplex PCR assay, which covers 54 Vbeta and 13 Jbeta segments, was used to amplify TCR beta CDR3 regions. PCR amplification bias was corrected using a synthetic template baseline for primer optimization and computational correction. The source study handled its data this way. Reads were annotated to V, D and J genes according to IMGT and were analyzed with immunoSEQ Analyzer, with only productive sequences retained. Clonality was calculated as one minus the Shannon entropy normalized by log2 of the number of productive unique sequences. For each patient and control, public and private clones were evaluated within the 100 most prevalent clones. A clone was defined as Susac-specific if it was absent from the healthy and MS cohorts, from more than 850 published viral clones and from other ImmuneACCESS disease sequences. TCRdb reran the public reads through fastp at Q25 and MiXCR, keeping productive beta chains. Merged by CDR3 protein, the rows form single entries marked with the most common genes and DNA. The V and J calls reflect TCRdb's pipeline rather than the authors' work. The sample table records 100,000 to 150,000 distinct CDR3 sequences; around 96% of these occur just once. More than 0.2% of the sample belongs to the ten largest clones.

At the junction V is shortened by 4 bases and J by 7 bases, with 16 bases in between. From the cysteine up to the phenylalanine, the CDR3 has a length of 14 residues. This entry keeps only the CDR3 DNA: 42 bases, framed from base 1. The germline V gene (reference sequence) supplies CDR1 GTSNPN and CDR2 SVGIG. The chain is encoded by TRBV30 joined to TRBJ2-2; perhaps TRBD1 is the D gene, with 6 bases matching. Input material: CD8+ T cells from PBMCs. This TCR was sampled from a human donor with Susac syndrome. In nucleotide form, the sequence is TGTGCCTGGACTGGGTCAGGGGATGTCGGGGAGCTGTTTTTT. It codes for CAWTGSGDVGELFF.